The rows below give T cell receptor beta chains drawn from one sample of a study of blood T cell repertoires in COVID-19. This table comes from immunoSEQ multiplex PCR, and its TCRdb copy is limited to in-frame clones, with some not included. The sample shows a few hundred thousand clones, around nine tenths of them seen only once. Source material: peripheral blood. These receptors were obtained from a young man with COVID-19, enrolled during active disease. Both conserved end residues are part of each CDR3. D genes are given only for firm matches. Expanded clones get a size class; other rows say once, few or many, or leave the size out.

size	J	D	V	CDR3	DNA
few	TRBJ2-2	TRBD1	TRBV5-1	CASSLERQGIGELFF	TGCGCCAGCAGCTTGGAGAGACAGGGGATCGGGGAGCTGTTTTTT
.	TRBJ1-1	TRBD1	TRBV6-5	CASSYAQGASAFF	TGTGCCAGCAGTTACGCTCAGGGGGCCTCAGCTTTCTTT
.	TRBJ2-1	.	TRBV7-9	CASTRGDNEQFF	TGTGCCAGCACACGCGGAGACAATGAGCAGTTCTTC
.	TRBJ1-3	TRBD1	TRBV27	CASSQTGVGNTIYF	TGTGCCAGCAGTCAGACAGGGGTCGGAAACACCATATATTTT
few	TRBJ2-7	TRBD1	TRBV6-5	CASRLEGQGTYEQYF	TGTGCCAGCAGACTAGAGGGACAGGGCACCTACGAGCAGTACTTC
.	TRBJ2-7	.	TRBV24-1	CATSDFWLALSSYEQYF	TGTGCCACCAGTGATTTTTGGCTAGCGCTTAGCTCCTACGAGCAGTACTTC
.	TRBJ2-3	TRBD2	TRBV7-9	CASRPGTSGASSTDTQYF	TGTGCCAGCAGACCTGGGACTAGCGGGGCGTCTAGCACAGATACGCAGTATTTT
few	TRBJ1-2	.	TRBV28	CASSLGGYGYTF	TGTGCCAGCAGTTTAGGAGGGTATGGCTACACCTTC
.	TRBJ2-7	TRBD1	TRBV6-5	CASWDRAYEQYF	TGTGCCAGCTGGGACAGAGCCTACGAGCAGTACTTC
.	TRBJ2-2	TRBD1	TRBV15	CATSRGRDRGGTGELFF	TGTGCCACCAGCAGGGGCCGGGACAGGGGCGGCACCGGGGAGCTGTTTTTT
.	TRBJ1-1	TRBD1	TRBV27	CASSPDRGVEAFF	TGTGCCAGCAGTCCCGACAGGGGAGTGGAGGCTTTCTTT
once	TRBJ2-1	.	TRBV5-4	CASSLTSNSYNEQFF	TGTGCCAGCAGCTTGACGAGCAACTCCTACAATGAGCAGTTCTTC
.	TRBJ2-2	TRBD1	TRBV30	CAWASGGTGELFF	TGTGCCTGGGCTTCAGGGGGCACCGGGGAGCTGTTTTTT
.	TRBJ2-1	.	TRBV7-3	CASSLSGAKGNEQFF	TGTGCCAGCAGCTTAAGTGGGGCAAAAGGCAATGAGCAGTTCTTC
.	TRBJ1-2	.	TRBV5-1	CASSLPAVEGRSWYGYTF	TGCGCCAGCAGCTTGCCGGCCGTGGAGGGTAGGAGTTGGTATGGCTACACCTTC
.	TRBJ1-2	.	TRBV9	CASSVYGGGYTF	TGTGCCAGCAGCGTATATGGGGGCGGCTACACCTTC
.	TRBJ2-1	TRBD2	TRBV7-8	CASSLTRTSRVNEQFF	TGTGCCAGCAGCTTAACTCGGACTAGCCGGGTCAATGAGCAGTTCTTC
.	TRBJ1-5	.	TRBV30	CAGTQGPNQPQHF	TGTGCCGGGACCCAGGGTCCCAATCAGCCCCAGCATTTT
once	TRBJ2-1	.	TRBV9	CASSVNRDEQFF	TGTGCCAGCAGCGTGAACAGGGATGAGCAGTTCTTC
.	TRBJ1-1	.	TRBV10-3	CAISDPGHTNTEAFF	TGTGCCATCAGTGATCCGGGACACACTAACACTGAAGCTTTCTTT
.	TRBJ2-3	.	TRBV5-1	CASSYIADQRNTQYF	TGCGCCAGCAGCTATATAGCGGACCAGCGGAATACGCAGTATTTT
.	TRBJ2-3	.	TRBV24-1	CATRGSAGDTQYF	TGTGCCACCCGCGGGTCCGCGGGAGATACGCAGTATTTT
once	TRBJ1-4	.	TRBV15	CATSETLANGEKLFF	TGTGCCACCAGCGAAACCCTAGCGAATGGTGAAAAACTGTTTTTT
.	TRBJ2-2	.	TRBV5-1	CASTTAGPNTGELFF	TGCGCCAGCACCACGGCGGGACCCAACACCGGGGAGCTGTTTTTT
.	TRBJ1-3	.	TRBV7-8	CASSLGPQGTSGNTIYF	TGTGCCAGCAGCTTAGGTCCCCAGGGTACCTCTGGAAACACCATATATTTT
.	TRBJ1-2	.	TRBV7-2	CASSLTLLEKGYTF	TGTGCCAGCAGCCTGACGTTATTGGAGAAGGGCTACACCTTC
.	TRBJ1-5	.	TRBV19	CASSSAGGNQPQHF	TGTGCCAGTAGTAGTGCAGGCGGCAATCAGCCCCAGCATTTT
once	TRBJ2-1	TRBD2	TRBV29-1	CSGGSGSYAYNEQFF	TGCAGCGGGGGAAGCGGGAGTTACGCCTACAATGAGCAGTTCTTC
.	TRBJ1-6	.	TRBV18	CASSSTGSYNSPLHF	TGTGCCAGCTCATCGACAGGCTCCTATAATTCACCCCTCCACTTT
.	TRBJ1-5	.	TRBV5-1	CASSPGGQAAQPQHF	TGCGCCAGCAGCCCCGGCGGGCAGGCGGCTCAGCCCCAGCATTTT
.	TRBJ1-1	TRBD1	TRBV18	CASLTVPMDRENTEAFF	TGTGCCAGCTTGACAGTTCCCATGGACAGGGAGAACACTGAAGCTTTCTTT
.	TRBJ2-7	.	TRBV20-1	CSASDVGGSYEQYF	TGCAGTGCTAGTGACGTCGGGGGCTCCTACGAGCAGTACTTC
.	TRBJ1-2	TRBD1	TRBV5-5	CASSLSGGYGYTF	TGTGCCAGCAGCTTGTCAGGGGGCTATGGCTACACCTTC
once	TRBJ2-7	TRBD2	TRBV4-1	CASSQVTSGYEQYF	TGCGCCAGCAGCCAAGTGACTAGCGGGTACGAGCAGTACTTC
.	TRBJ2-1	TRBD2	TRBV7-7	CASSLWTSGSNEQFF	TGTGCTAGCAGCTTATGGACTAGCGGAAGCAATGAGCAGTTCTTC
.	TRBJ2-1	TRBD2	TRBV19	CASSLAGGNEQFF	TGTGCCAGTTCCCTAGCGGGGGGCAATGAGCAGTTCTTC
.	TRBJ1-2	.	TRBV11-2	CASRSLAGASYGYTF	TGTGCCAGCAGATCCCTTGCAGGGGCTAGCTATGGCTACACCTTC
.	TRBJ2-3	TRBD2	TRBV7-3	CASSPIGLAGARATDTQYF	TGTGCCAGCAGTCCCATAGGACTAGCGGGAGCTAGGGCCACAGATACGCAGTATTTT
.	TRBJ1-5	.	TRBV29-1	CSVVLSGLSNQPQHF	TGCAGCGTTGTTCTGTCAGGACTTAGCAATCAGCCCCAGCATTTT
.	TRBJ2-7	TRBD1	TRBV12-3/TRBV12-4	CASSPSRDSEQYF	TGTGCCAGCAGTCCGTCCCGGGACAGTGAGCAGTACTTC
.	TRBJ2-3	TRBD2	TRBV28	CASRGGLAGITDTQYF	TGTGCCAGCAGGGGGGGACTAGCGGGGATCACAGATACGCAGTATTTT
.	TRBJ1-2	.	TRBV12-3/TRBV12-4	CASRSGASYGYTF	TGTGCCAGCAGAAGCGGGGCGTCCTATGGCTACACCTTC
.	TRBJ2-1	.	TRBV15	CATSRAVGGLAQFF	TGTGCCACCAGCAGAGCAGTTGGTGGGCTCGCGCAGTTCTTC
.	TRBJ1-1	TRBD1	TRBV5-1	CASSLQGPNTEAFF	TGCGCCAGCAGCTTACAGGGGCCGAACACTGAAGCTTTCTTT
.	TRBJ1-2	TRBD1	TRBV3-1/TRBV3-2	CASSQVRTGGLYGYTF	TGTGCCAGCAGCCAAGTGAGGACAGGGGGCCTCTATGGCTACACCTTC
.	TRBJ1-1	.	TRBV6-6	CASSYPPRAFF	TGTGCCAGCAGTTATCCTCCTAGAGCTTTCTTT
.	TRBJ1-6	.	TRBV1	CTSSHTGVNSPLHF	TGCACCAGCAGCCACACAGGGGTTAATTCACCCCTCCACTTT
.	TRBJ2-4	.	TRBV11-3	CASSLQEGHIQYF	TGTGCCAGCAGCTTACAGGAGGGTCACATTCAGTACTTC
.	TRBJ2-7	.	TRBV4-2	CASSQDLAGPYEQYF	TGTGCCAGCAGCCAAGATCTCGCAGGGCCCTACGAGCAGTACTTC
.	TRBJ1-2	.	TRBV2	CASSEARTRENYGYTF	TGTGCCAGCAGTGAAGCGCGGACACGAGAAAACTATGGCTACACCTTC
.	TRBJ1-1	TRBD1	TRBV10-3	CAISELQGTEAFF	TGTGCCATCAGTGAGTTACAGGGGACTGAAGCTTTCTTT
.	TRBJ2-7	.	TRBV21-1	CASSNIRDRDHEQYF	TGTGCCAGCAGCAATATCCGGGACAGGGACCACGAGCAGTACTTC
.	TRBJ2-2	TRBD2	TRBV15	CATSRTSANTGELFF	TGTGCCACCAGCAGGACTAGCGCGAACACCGGGGAGCTGTTTTTT